This T cell receptor (beta chain) was obtained from a study of T cells in Graves' hyperthyroidism and ophthalmopathy. Trimming took 0 bases from V and 4 from J, leaving 11 bases between them. The CDR3 is 15 residues long. CDR1 and CDR2 from the germline V gene are SGHRS and YFSETQ. RNA transcripts served as the template for amplifying TCR beta CDR3 regions. The primer set for the first-round RT-PCR of the TCR CDR3 was HTBI. TCRdb re-called the multiplex PCR reads through MiXCR, storing one row per CDR3 protein. The sample contains 500,000 to 700,000 distinct CDR3 sequences, over 15% of which appear only once. Stable Graves' hyperthyroidism meant no ophthalmopathy progression within 18 months. This clonotype was seen at least ten times.

This TCR was recovered from a woman aged 18-29 years with Graves' hyperthyroidism. The rearrangement links TRBV5-1 to TRBJ1-5; D is perhaps TRBD1 (6 bases). The source material was blood. CDR3 in amino acids: CASSLAGGANQPQHF. CDR3 in DNA: TGCGCCAGCAGCTTGGCCGGGGGCGCGAATCAGCCCCAGCATTTT.